The next 12 T cell receptor beta chains were all read from a single sample in a study of PD-1 blockade in mismatch repair-deficient tumors. Sequenced by immunoSEQ multiplex PCR; TCRdb stores in-frame clones only, minus some. The sample shows about 23,000 clones, 83% of them seen only once. The source material was peripheral blood, sampled 12 weeks after starting pembrolizumab. The receptors here all came from an adult with mismatch repair-deficient cancer.

V and J are TRBV4-2 and TRBJ1-4; a weak D match, TRBD1 (5 bases). Germline CDR1 and CDR2: LGHNA and YNFKEQ. The CDR3 is 15 residues long. Between the trimmed V and J ends, which lost 0 bases and 8 bases, there was a span of 13 bases. The CDR3 DNA reads TGTGCCAGCAGCCAAGACAGGACCCAGGGCGAAAAACTGTTTTTT. Its protein product is CASSQDRTQGEKLFF.

This clone occurred once. The chain employs TRBV6-9 and TRBJ2-7, with TRBD1 identical over 9 bases. With 3 bases clipped from V and 7 bases from J, the junction kept 7 bases outside the gene matches. The CDR3 runs to 14 residues. CDR1 is MNHGY and CDR2 is SVAAGI in the germline V gene. CDR3 sequence (DNA): TGTGCCAGCAGTTACGTACAGGGGGCTCGGGAGCAGTACTTC. Encoded protein: CASSYVQGAREQYF.

This clone is termed medium-sized. This chain joins TRBV28 and TRBJ1-5, with TRBD1 matching 7 bases. The CDR3 runs to 15 residues. V gave up 6 bases and J gave up 4 bases; unmatched junction bases: 9. Germline V CDR1 and CDR2: MDHEN, SYDVKM. CDR3 in DNA: TGTGCCAGCAGCAAACAGGGGAGGTGGAATCAGCCCCAGCATTTT. It is translated as CASSKQGRWNQPQHF.

Only one count was recorded for this clone. The chain combines TRBV7-8 with TRBJ2-2; a weak D match, TRBD2 (6 bases). Looked up from germline, CDR1 is SGHVS and CDR2 is FQNEAQ. The germline V and J ends were trimmed by 4 bases and 4 bases, with 10 bases remaining between them. The CDR3 covers 14 residues. The CDR3 sequence: CASSWRAGTGELFF. The CDR3 DNA reads as TGTGCCAGCAGCTGGCGAGCGGGCACCGGGGAGCTGTTTTTT.

The rearrangement links TRBV19 to TRBJ2-7, with D tentatively TRBD1 (5 bases). From germline, CDR1 is LNHDA and CDR2 SQIVND (reference sequence). Trimming shortened V by 6 bases and J by 0 bases, and 15 bases separated the two germline ends. The CDR3 extends over 15 amino acids. The CDR3 DNA reads TGTGCCAGTAGCCCCACCAGGGCGAGCTCCTACGAGCAGTACTTC. This gives the protein CASSPTRASSYEQYF.

This clone has a handful of counts. The V call is TRBV28, the J call TRBJ2-7; 9 bases are shared with TRBD1. The J segment lost 2 bases and the V segment lost 7 bases, leaving 6 bases of the junction unmatched. This CDR3 has 14 amino acids. Per germline, CDR1 MDHEN and CDR2 SYDVKM. The CDR3 nucleotides are TGTGCCAGCACCTTGGACAGGGGACCCTACGAGCAGTACTTC. Its translation is CASTLDRGPYEQYF.

This rearrangement joins TRBV5-1 to TRBJ2-3; 8 nucleotides match TRBD2. CDR1 is SGHRS, CDR2 YFSETQ, per germline. CDR3 length equals 17 residues. Losses at the gene ends were 3 bases for V and 2 bases for J; bases not matched to a gene: 11. CDR3 DNA: TGCGCCAGCAGCTCCCCCGGGACTAGATTACCCACAGATACGCAGTATTTT. Translating it yields CASSSPGTRLPTDTQYF. Together with reference TRBV5-1 and TRBJ2-3, the CDR3 gives the full variable domain: KAGVTQTPRYLIKTRGQQVTLSCSPISGHRSVSWYQQTPGQGLQFLFEYFSETQRNKGNFPGRFSGRQFSNSRSEMNVSTLELGDSALYLCASSSPGTRLPTDTQYFGPGTRLTVL.

The V gene is TRBV2, the J gene TRBJ2-1; TRBD2 is a possible D gene (5 bases). Trimming pared 8 bases from V and 0 bases from J, leaving 11 bases between. This CDR3 has 14 amino acids. Germline CDR1 is SNHLY and CDR2 is FYNNEI. CDR3 residues: CASGGRISYNEQFF. The CDR3 DNA reads TGTGCCAGCGGAGGCAGAATCTCCTACAATGAGCAGTTCTTC.

The chain couples TRBV10-2 to TRBJ2-7; D might be TRBD2 (6 bases). Germline lookup yields CDR1 WSHSY and CDR2 SAAADI. V lost 3 bases to trimming and J lost 4 bases, with 25 bases between them. The CDR3 loop spans 18 amino acids. CDR3 protein: CASSDPTGPTAGYYEQYF. CDR3 sequence (DNA): TGCGCCAGCAGTGACCCTACCGGCCCTACAGCGGGCTATTACGAGCAGTACTTC.

The chain recombines TRBV7-9 with TRBJ2-7; D is unclear. Germline assignment: CDR1 SEHNR and CDR2 FQNEAQ (reference sequence). V was shortened by 1 base and J by 2 bases, with 6 bases between the two germline ends. The CDR3 is made up of 13 amino acids. CDR3 bases: TGTGCCAGCAGCTTAGATTCAACCTACGAGCAGTACTTC. Translation: CASSLDSTYEQYF. The full variable domain, its missing parts supplied by reference TRBV7-9 and TRBJ2-7, is DTGVSQNPRHKITKRGQNVTFRCDPISEHNRLYWYRQTLGQGPEFLTYFQNEAQLEKSRLLSDRFSAERPKGSFSTLEIQRTEQGDSAMYLCASSLDSTYEQYFGPGTRLTVT.

The J gene is TRBJ2-5, the V gene TRBV5-1; TRBD1 might be the D (5 bases). V lost 0 bases and J 0 bases, leaving 18 bases between the germline ends. The CDR3 loop spans 18 amino acids. Germline V CDR1 and CDR2: SGHRS, YFSETQ. The CDR3 coding sequence is TGCGCCAGCAGCTTGGGGCCGCAGGGTGGAGACTACCAAGAGACCCAGTACTTC. It yields the protein CASSLGPQGGDYQETQYF.

The chain carries TRBV6-6 and TRBJ2-7; TRBD1 matches at 7 bases. The J segment lost 0 bases and the V segment lost 6 bases, leaving 5 bases of the junction unmatched. Germline V gives CDR1 MNHNY, CDR2 SVGAGI (reference sequence). This CDR3 spans 14 amino acids. The CDR3 nucleotides read TGTGCCAGCAGCGACAGGGAGACCTCCTACGAGCAGTACTTC. Its translation is CASSDRETSYEQYF.